This TCR beta chain was captured by sequencing in a study of post-analysis software for immune sequencing data. Prepared TCR beta cDNA libraries contained unique molecular identifiers. TCRdb independently ran MiXCR on the PCR reads; one entry per CDR3 protein. The repertoire holds 150,000 to 200,000 distinct CDR3 sequences, with 30% as singletons. This clonotype has a count of ten or more. No antigen is known for it. Study observations and caveats: Patients carried roughly five TRBV segments more frequently than controls did, and TRBV5-6, TRBV5-1 and TRBV20-1 were among them.

Germline CDR1 reads WNHNN; CDR2 reads SYGVQD (reference sequence). V lost 0 bases and J lost 4, with 10 bases in between. CDR3 length equals 15 residues. Sequencing was performed on blood. The chain is built from TRBV10-1 and TRBJ2-1; D gene unclear. This sequence originates from a girl aged 5-17 years with multiple sclerosis. The CDR3 sequence is CASSESIHPYNEQFF. DNA of the CDR3: TGCGCCAGCAGTGAGTCAATACATCCTTACAATGAGCAGTTCTTC.